The 16 T cell receptor beta chains below were found in one sample sequenced in a study of cytomegalovirus exposure and HLA in healthy donors (dated 2017 in TCRdb). The library was generated by the immunoSEQ multiplex PCR assay. TCRdb took over this immuneACCESS table, retaining in-frame rearrangements with V and J assigned. Such tables are incomplete; in checked studies, under half of the missing clones stem from an unresolved V gene, and the remainder is unexplained. This sample has 100,000 to 150,000 clones in its table, and 88% of those were observed once. The top ten constitute roughly 1.4% of the sample. Sequencing was done on a sample of PBMCs. The receptors shown here come from a man aged 25 to 40 in good health and CMV-seronegative.

The chain carries TRBV7-9 and TRBJ2-7, with D possibly matching TRBD2 (7 bases). The CDR3 runs to 16 residues. Deletions cut 5 bases from V and 4 bases from J, with 21 bases between. Germline-derived CDR1 and CDR2 are SEHNR and FQNEAQ (reference sequence). CDR3 bases: TGTGCCAGCAGCCACCGGGACATAGGGACTACATACGAGCAGTACTTC. This encodes CASSHRDIGTTYEQYF.

CDR3 region: CASSPGILNTEAFF. The CDR3 nucleotides read TGTGCCAGCAGCCCAGGGATCCTGAACACTGAAGCTTTCTTT. This chain joins TRBV7-9 and TRBJ1-1, with D perhaps TRBD1 (5 bases). CDR1 SEHNR and CDR2 FQNEAQ come from the germline V gene (reference sequence). V was trimmed by 5 bases and J by 0 bases, leaving 10 bases between them. The CDR3 has 14 amino acids.

The V gene is TRBV6-1, the J gene TRBJ2-1; D gene ambiguous. The CDR3 is 13 amino acids. Deletions cut 8 bases from V and 4 bases from J, with 12 bases between. Germline-derived CDR1 and CDR2 are MNHNS and SASEGT. The CDR3, as DNA: TGTGCCAGCTCATCAGAGACATACAATGAGCAGTTCTTC. It yields the protein CASSSETYNEQFF.

The CDR3 DNA sequence: TGTGCCAGCAGCTCGGTTATTGAAGCTTTCTTT. It is translated as CASSSVIEAFF. The chain joins TRBV11-2 to TRBJ1-1; D ambiguous. CDR3 length equals 11 residues. Germline loops: CDR1 SGHAT, CDR2 FQNNGV. Trimming shortened V by 4 bases and J by 7 bases, and 7 bases separated the two germline ends.

The V call is TRBV7-9, the J call TRBJ2-7; 10 bases are shared with TRBD1. Germline CDR1 SEHNR, CDR2 FQNEAQ (reference sequence). J gave up 3 bases and V 4 bases, and 6 bases lay outside the gene matches. The CDR3 totals 15 residues. This chain's CDR3 is CASSYDRGHIYEQYF. Written as DNA, the CDR3 is TGTGCCAGCAGCTACGACAGGGGGCATATCTACGAGCAGTACTTC. Full variable domain (rest looked up from reference TRBV7-9 and TRBJ2-7): DTGVSQNPRHKITKRGQNVTFRCDPISEHNRLYWYRQTLGQGPEFLTYFQNEAQLEKSRLLSDRFSAERPKGSFSTLEIQRTEQGDSAMYLCASSYDRGHIYEQYFGPGTRLTVT.

The chain is built from TRBV7-3 and TRBJ2-1; the D is unclear. This CDR3 region has 13 residues. Germline V gives CDR1 SGHTA, CDR2 FQGTGA. The V and J ends lost 2 bases and 6 bases respectively, with 8 bases between them. The CDR3 is CASSLSAVNEQFF. CDR3 DNA: TGTGCCAGCAGCTTATCGGCGGTCAATGAGCAGTTCTTC.

The count of this clone is one. J is TRBJ1-5 and V is TRBV9; the D is unclear. Germline values: CDR1 SGDLS, CDR2 YYNGEE. The CDR3 has 15 residues. Between the trimmed V and J ends, which lost 0 bases and 6 bases, there was a span of 13 bases. The CDR3 loop reads CASSVEPLGGQPQHF. The CDR3 DNA follows: TGTGCCAGCAGCGTAGAACCTCTAGGAGGTCAGCCCCAGCATTTT.

The chain uses TRBV6-1 and TRBJ2-1; the D gene is possibly TRBD2 (6 bases). CDR1 and CDR2 from the germline V gene are MNHNS and SASEGT. The CDR3 has 18 residues. Trimming stripped 2 bases from V and 0 bases from J, with 17 bases between. The CDR3: CASSEPGVGLSSYNEQFF. CDR3 nucleotide sequence: TGTGCCAGCAGTGAACCGGGAGTAGGGCTAAGCTCCTACAATGAGCAGTTCTTC.

The J gene is TRBJ2-7, the V gene TRBV5-4, with TRBD1 matching over 11 bases. This CDR3 region has 15 residues. V shed 0 bases and J 2 bases; nucleotides not matched to a gene: 1. Germline-derived CDR1 and CDR2 are SGHNT and YYREEE (reference sequence). The CDR3 spells CASSLGGQGAYEQYF. For the CDR3, the DNA is TGTGCCAGCAGCTTGGGGGGACAGGGGGCCTACGAGCAGTACTTC.

The chain recombines TRBV6-1 with TRBJ2-7; possibly TRBD1 for D (6 bases). V was shortened by 2 bases and J by 2 bases, with 13 bases between the two germline ends. CDR1 and CDR2 from the germline V gene are MNHNS and SASEGT. This CDR3 is built from 15 residues. CDR3 region: CASSESGTQAYEQYF. CDR3 sequence (DNA): TGTGCCAGCAGTGAATCTGGGACACAAGCCTACGAGCAGTACTTC.

The V gene is TRBV7-6, the J gene TRBJ1-2; 8 bases are a match to TRBD1. Germline trimming cut 7 bases from V and 4 bases from J; bases unmatched to any gene: 5. The CDR3 has 13 residues. From germline, CDR1 is SGHVS and CDR2 FNYEAQ. The chain's CDR3 is CASTPQGVYGYTF. The CDR3 bases are TGTGCCAGCACCCCACAGGGGGTCTATGGCTACACCTTC.

The J gene is TRBJ1-2, the V gene TRBV5-4, with 10 bases fitting TRBD1. CDR3 length: 13 amino acids. From germline, CDR1 is SGHNT and CDR2 YYREEE (reference sequence). V was pared by 6 bases and J by 6 bases, with 5 bases of the junction left unmatched. CDR3 protein: CASTGTGVDGYTF. As DNA, the CDR3 is TGTGCCAGCACCGGGACAGGGGTTGATGGCTACACCTTC.

The chain couples TRBV9 to TRBJ2-2, with 15 nucleotides matching TRBD2. The CDR3 has 22 residues. V was clipped by 4 bases and J by 3 bases; unmatched bases: 19. Germline V gene data show CDR1 as SGDLS and CDR2 as YYNGEE. In nucleotides, the CDR3 is TGTGCCAGCAGCACTTCCGGGATTTTATGGACTAGCGGGAGGGTAGACACCGGGGAGCTGTTTTTT. Protein sequence: CASSTSGILWTSGRVDTGELFF.

The rearrangement links TRBV2 to TRBJ1-1; perhaps TRBD1 as D (5 bases). The CDR3 runs to 15 residues. The germline V and J ends were trimmed by 6 bases and 1 base, with 15 bases remaining between them. The germline CDR1 and CDR2 sequences are SNHLY and FYNNEI. This chain's CDR3 is CASSPTAFPNTEAFF. The CDR3, as DNA: TGTGCCAGCAGCCCGACAGCTTTCCCGAACACTGAAGCTTTCTTT.

J is TRBJ1-4 and V is TRBV4-1; D is perhaps TRBD1 (6 bases). The germline V gene has CDR1 MGHRA and CDR2 YSYEKL. The CDR3 totals 13 residues. V was trimmed by 1 base and J by 12 bases, leaving 12 bases between them. The CDR3 nucleotides are TGCGCCAGCAGCCAAGGAGGGGGTTTAGAACTGTTTTTT. It yields the protein CASSQGGGLELFF.

The rearrangement uses TRBV5-1 and TRBJ2-2; 8 bases are a match to TRBD2. The CDR3 consists of 17 residues. Trimming at V came to 6 bases and at J to 5 bases, leaving 15 bases not matched to a gene. Germline CDR1 and CDR2: SGHRS and YFSETQ. CDR3 in DNA: TGCGCCAGCAATCGGGATTCTACGGGAGGGAGGACCGGGGAGCTGTTTTTT. Translation: CASNRDSTGGRTGELFF.